These 10 T cell receptor beta chains were sequenced from one sample in a study of CD8 T cells in Susac syndrome (dated 2019 in TCRdb). Library preparation used the immunoSEQ multiplex PCR assay. RNA was extracted using the RNeasy kit, and roughly 0.5 to 1 ug of the RNA was reverse transcribed with random hexamers. Starting from the raw public reads, TCRdb applied fastp trimming at Q25, assembled clones with MiXCR and retained in-frame beta chains. Every distinct CDR3 protein forms one entry, paired with its most common genes and DNA. The sample table holds roughly 190,000 distinct CDR3 sequences, of which approximately 94% were seen once. Approximately 0.1% of the sample is taken by the ten largest. The material sequenced was CD4+ T cells from PBMCs. All receptors come from a human donor in good health.

The chain carries TRBV6-2 or TRBV6-3 and TRBJ1-5, with D perhaps matching TRBD1 (6 bases). Germline CDR1 MNHEY, CDR2 SVGEGT. The CDR3 contains 15 residues. Trimming shortened V by 8 bases and J by 3 bases, and 17 bases separated the two germline ends. The CDR3 region is CASSIAGHANQPQHF. CDR3 DNA sequence: TGTGCCAGCTCTATAGCGGGACACGCCAATCAGCCCCAGCATTTT.

The V call is TRBV11-2, the J call TRBJ2-1; D is possibly TRBD2 (7 bases). Germline V CDR1 and CDR2: SGHAT, FQNNGV. V was trimmed by 1 base and J by 5 bases, leaving 9 bases between them. The CDR3 loop spans 14 amino acids. Here the CDR3 DNA reads TGTGCCAGCAGCTTAGCGGGGGGCCACAATGAGCAGTTCTTC. It specifies CASSLAGGHNEQFF.

The chain recombines TRBV29-1 with TRBJ1-2; the D gene is possibly TRBD1 (6 bases). Trimming took 7 bases from V and 2 from J, leaving 17 bases between them. Germline V gives CDR1 SQVTM, CDR2 ANQGSEA. CDR3 length: 14 residues. The DNA of the CDR3 is TGCAGCGCCGCGGAAGGGGGATGGAACTATGGCTACACCTTC. Translating gives CSAAEGGWNYGYTF.

The table lists this clonotype with a count of one. The chain links TRBV7-9 to TRBJ2-4; the match to TRBD2 covers 7 bases. The germline CDR1 and CDR2 sequences are SEHNR and FQNEAQ (reference sequence). The V segment lost 7 bases and the J segment 2 bases; nucleotides outside the gene matches: 14. This CDR3 comprises 17 residues. CDR3 loop: CASTPLSGGNTKNIQYF. The CDR3 DNA follows: TGTGCCAGCACCCCTTTGTCGGGGGGTAACACCAAAAACATTCAGTACTTC.

The chain couples TRBV12-5 to TRBJ2-3; 14 bases are shared with TRBD2. This CDR3 comprises 16 residues. Looked up from germline, CDR1 is LGHNT and CDR2 is FRNRAP. Trimming at V came to 6 bases and at J to 4 bases, leaving 6 bases not matched to a gene. CDR3 amino acids: CASGRTSGGQADTQYF. The CDR3 DNA reads as TGTGCTAGTGGGCGGACTAGCGGGGGGCAGGCAGATACGCAGTATTTT.

The chain is built from TRBV19 and TRBJ2-3; a possible D gene is TRBD1 (6 bases). Germline values: CDR1 LNHDA, CDR2 SQIVND (reference sequence). Trimming cost V 5 bases and J 0 bases, with 12 bases left between them. The CDR3 covers 15 residues. The CDR3 DNA is TGTGCCAGTAGTGGGACAAGGCCCAGCACAGATACGCAGTATTTT. Protein: CASSGTRPSTDTQYF.

The table lists this clonotype with a few counts. The rearrangement uses TRBV29-1 and TRBJ2-5; D gene unclear. The CDR3 runs 10 residues. Germline lookup yields CDR1 SQVTM and CDR2 ANQGSEA. The V end lost 3 bases, the J end lost 4 bases, and 3 bases lay between the germline ends. CDR3 protein: CSVERETQYF. The CDR3 nucleotides read TGCAGCGTTGAGAGAGAGACCCAGTACTTC.

The V and J genes are TRBV19 and TRBJ1-2; D is unclear. The length of the CDR3 is 11 residues. Per the germline V gene, CDR1 is LNHDA and CDR2 is SQIVND (reference sequence). Trimming pared 7 bases from V and 8 bases from J, leaving 11 bases between. The CDR3 DNA is TGTGCCAGTAATGGTCTCTACGGCTACACCTTC. The encoded protein is CASNGLYGYTF.

The chain uses TRBV28 and TRBJ2-3; D is perhaps TRBD2 (5 bases). From germline, CDR1 is MDHEN and CDR2 SYDVKM. This CDR3 contains 12 residues. Deletions cut 6 bases from V and 11 bases from J, with 15 bases between. The CDR3 reads CASSSLREKQYF. CDR3 DNA sequence: TGTGCCAGCAGCTCCCTCCGGGAAAAGCAGTATTTT.

The chain links TRBV7-2 to TRBJ2-3; perhaps D is TRBD1 or TRBD2 (7 bases each). Per the germline V gene, CDR1 is SGHTA and CDR2 is FQGNSA. There are 15 residues in the CDR3. V was cut by 5 bases and J by 4 bases, with 16 bases left in between. As DNA, the CDR3 is TGTGCCAGCAGCCCAGGGGGGGGCCGCGCAGATACGCAGTATTTT. This encodes CASSPGGGRADTQYF.